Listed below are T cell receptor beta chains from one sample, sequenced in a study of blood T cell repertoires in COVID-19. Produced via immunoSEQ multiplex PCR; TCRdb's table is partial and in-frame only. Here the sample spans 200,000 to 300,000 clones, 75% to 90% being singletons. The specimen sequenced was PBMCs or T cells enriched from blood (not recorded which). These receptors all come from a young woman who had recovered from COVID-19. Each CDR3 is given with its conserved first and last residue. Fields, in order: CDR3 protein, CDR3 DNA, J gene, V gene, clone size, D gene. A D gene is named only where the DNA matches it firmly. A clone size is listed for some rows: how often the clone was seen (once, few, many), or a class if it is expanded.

CAWTRLGLTGELFF	TGTGCCTGGACCCGACTAGGGTTGACCGGGGAGCTGTTTTTT	TRBJ2-2	TRBV30	.	.
CSVGVAGRYEQYF	TGCAGCGTTGGAGTAGCGGGACGATACGAGCAGTACTTC	TRBJ2-7	TRBV29-1	once	TRBD2
CASSLVSGRHYNEQFF	TGTGCCAGCAGCTTAGTTTCCGGGAGGCATTACAATGAGCAGTTCTTC	TRBJ2-1	TRBV11-2	.	TRBD2
CAISQGSNQPQHF	TGTGCCATCAGTCAGGGGAGCAATCAGCCCCAGCATTTT	TRBJ1-5	TRBV10-3	.	.
CASSSGGGYTF	TGTGCCAGCAGTTCAGGAGGTGGCTACACCTTC	TRBJ1-2	TRBV27	.	.
CASSQAVVSSPLHF	TGTGCCAGCAGCCAAGCTGTAGTATCTTCACCCCTCCACTTT	TRBJ1-6	TRBV3-1/TRBV3-2	.	.
CAYSVYRYEQYF	TGTGCCTATTCGGTGTACCGATACGAGCAGTACTTC	TRBJ2-7	TRBV2	few	.
CASSPGGWETQYF	TGTGCCAGCAGCCCAGGGGGCTGGGAGACCCAGTACTTC	TRBJ2-5	TRBV7-3	.	TRBD1
CASSPVGQAALWEQYF	TGTGCCAGCAGCCCAGTCGGACAGGCGGCTCTGTGGGAGCAGTACTTC	TRBJ2-7	TRBV11-1	.	TRBD1
CASSLLGRGLANYGYTF	TGTGCCAGCAGTTTACTGGGGCGGGGGTTAGCTAACTATGGCTACACCTTC	TRBJ1-2	TRBV28	.	.
CASSTPFRGEDPRAFF	TGTGCCAGTAGTACCCCCTTCCGGGGGGAGGATCCGAGGGCTTTCTTT	TRBJ1-1	TRBV19	.	.
CASSPGTPHGELFF	TGTGCCAGCAGCCCCGGGACTCCCCACGGGGAGCTGTTTTTT	TRBJ2-2	TRBV7-9	.	.
CASSLDSGYFYGYTF	TGTGCCAGCAGCTTAGATTCAGGGTATTTCTATGGCTACACCTTC	TRBJ1-2	TRBV11-2	once	.
CATSVGRHTGELFF	TGTGCCACCAGTGTGGGCCGACACACCGGGGAGCTGTTTTTT	TRBJ2-2	TRBV24-1	.	.
CATSISGGGYEQFF	TGTGCCACTTCGATCAGCGGCGGAGGCTATGAGCAGTTCTTC	TRBJ2-1	TRBV14	.	.
CASSSTTGAYGYTF	TGTGCCAGCAGTTCAACGACAGGGGCCTATGGCTACACCTTC	TRBJ1-2	TRBV27	.	TRBD1
CASSIQGHQPQHF	TGTGCCAGCAGCATACAGGGTCATCAGCCCCAGCATTTT	TRBJ1-5	TRBV6-5	few	.
CASSSPGLVLFF	TGTGCCAGCAGTTCGCCAGGGTTGGTACTGTTTTTT	TRBJ1-4	TRBV28	.	.
CASSAQGYTEAFF	TGTGCCAGCAGCGCGCAGGGTTACACTGAAGCTTTCTTT	TRBJ1-1	TRBV11-3	.	.
CASSQVGGWDTGELFF	TGTGCCAGCAGCCAGGTTGGAGGCTGGGACACCGGGGAGCTGTTTTTT	TRBJ2-2	TRBV3-1/TRBV3-2	.	.
CASSLILSGASYEQYF	TGTGCCAGCAGTCTTATCCTTAGCGGAGCCTCCTACGAGCAGTACTTC	TRBJ2-7	TRBV28	.	.
CASGPHTGMQTQYF	TGTGCTAGTGGGCCCCATACAGGGATGCAGACCCAGTACTTC	TRBJ2-5	TRBV12-5	.	.
CASSGQGGMTQHF	TGTGCCAGCAGCGGACAGGGGGGAATGACCCAGCATTTT	TRBJ1-5	TRBV12-3/TRBV12-4	.	TRBD1
CATSSDRGRSGANVLTF	TGTGCCACCTCATCCGACAGGGGAAGGTCTGGGGCCAACGTCCTGACTTTC	TRBJ2-6	TRBV24-1	.	TRBD1
CASSVGQQNYGYTF	TGTGCCAGCAGCGTAGGTCAACAGAACTATGGCTACACCTTC	TRBJ1-2	TRBV9	.	.
CASSYSGGRTSYEQYF	TGTGCCAGCAGTTACTCGGGCGGGAGGACCTCCTACGAGCAGTACTTC	TRBJ2-7	TRBV6-5	.	TRBD2